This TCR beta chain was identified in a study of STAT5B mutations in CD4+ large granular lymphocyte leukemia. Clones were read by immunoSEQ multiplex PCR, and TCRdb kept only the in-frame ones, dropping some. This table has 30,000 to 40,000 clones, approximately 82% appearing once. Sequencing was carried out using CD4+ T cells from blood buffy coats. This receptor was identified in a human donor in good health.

The CDR3, as DNA: TGTGCCAGCAGCGGCAGGGATGGCTATGGCTACACCTTC. It is translated as CASSGRDGYGYTF. The chain has TRBV6-1 and TRBJ1-2; maybe TRBD1 (5 bases). V was cut by 6 bases and J by 4 bases, with 12 bases left in between. The CDR3 extends over 13 amino acids. The germline CDR1 and CDR2 sequences are MNHNS and SASEGT.